The 8 T cell receptor beta chains listed next were all sequenced from one sample in a study of T cell repertoires in cytomegalovirus infection. Which antigens these TCRs recognize remains unknown. TCRdb recomputed calls from the reads with MiXCR, one row per CDR3 protein. The table includes some 940,000 distinct CDR3 sequences, approximately 31% detected once. Sample: cultured CD8+ T cells from PBMCs, taken from culture after CMV antigen stimulation. Source of these receptors: a human donor in good health (CMV status not recorded). Some clones in this sample may be carry-over from other donors' samples.

As concerns this clonotype: Mismatch with germline at one junction end may stem from a read error. V usage is TRBV4-1 and J usage is TRBJ1-1; TRBD1 might be the D (5 bases). The germline CDR1 and CDR2 sequences are MGHRA and YSYEKL. This CDR3 region has 16 residues. The CDR3 nucleotides are TGCGCCAACAGCCAAGGTTCGAGGGGCGCGGGCACTGAAGCTTTCTTT. This gives the protein CANSQGSRGAGTEAFF.

At least ten counts were recorded for this clonotype. The chain links TRBV12-3 or TRBV12-4 to TRBJ2-2; possible D gene TRBD1, 6 bases. V was pared by 7 bases and J by 5 bases, with 8 bases between. This CDR3 has 12 residues. The CDR3 here is CASTQGTGELFF. The CDR3 region has the DNA TGTGCCAGCACTCAGGGGACCGGGGAGCTGTTTTTT.

This chain connects TRBV6-2 or TRBV6-3 to TRBJ1-5, with D tentatively TRBD1 (5 bases). The V and J ends lost 2 bases and 5 bases respectively, with 13 bases between them. Germline values: CDR1 MNHEY, CDR2 SVGEGT. CDR3 length: 15 residues. CDR3: CASSYLGQGDQPQHF. DNA of the CDR3: TGTGCCAGCAGTTACCTGGGGCAGGGCGATCAGCCCCAGCATTTT.

This clonotype showed up just a few times. This rearrangement joins TRBV20-1 to TRBJ2-7, with TRBD2 matching 13 bases. The CDR3 consists of 15 residues. The germline V gene encodes CDR1 DFQATT and CDR2 SNEGSKA (reference sequence). Germline trimming cut 6 bases from V and 1 base from J; bases unmatched to any gene: 6. DNA for the CDR3: TGCAGTGCAAGGACTAGCGGGGGAGGATCCTACGAGCAGTACGTC. It encodes CSARTSGGGSYEQYV.

This clonotype has just a few counts. The chain employs TRBV6-6 and TRBJ2-1, with D possibly TRBD1 on 6 matching bases. The germline V and J ends were trimmed by 6 bases and 6 bases, with 6 bases remaining between them. The germline V gene has CDR1 MNHNY and CDR2 SVGAGI (reference sequence). The CDR3 extends over 11 amino acids. The CDR3: CASRDSNEQFF. In nucleotides, the CDR3 is TGTGCCAGCAGGGACAGCAATGAGCAGTTCTTC.

This clonotype appeared once. An end of the junction differs from the germline gene, which may be a read error. The chain recombines TRBV7-9 with TRBJ1-1, with a possible D match to TRBD1 (5 bases). Germline CDR1 and CDR2: SEHNR and FQNEAQ (reference sequence). The CDR3 contains 16 residues. CDR3 amino acids: CASSARDRGLNTEAYF. The DNA of the CDR3 is TGTGCCAGCAGCGCGCGAGACAGAGGCCTAAACACTGAAGCTTACTTT.

The sample holds many counts of this clonotype. This sequence joins TRBV11-1 and TRBJ2-1; tentatively, D is TRBD1 (6 bases). Germline CDR1 reads SGHAT; CDR2 reads FQDESV (reference sequence). Trimming cost V 11 bases and J 0 bases, with 11 bases left between them. The CDR3 length is 13 residues. CDR3 sequence: CAVQGSSYNEQFF. For the CDR3, the DNA is TGTGCCGTCCAGGGGAGCTCCTACAATGAGCAGTTCTTC. Variable domain in full (rest from reference TRBV11-1 and TRBJ2-1): EAEVAQSPRYKITEKSQAVAFWCDPISGHATLYWYRQILGQGPELLVQFQDESVVDDSQLPKDRFSAERLKGVDSTLKIQPAELGDSAMYLCAVQGSSYNEQFFGPGTRLTVL.

In its sample, this clonotype was seen a few times. The genes are TRBV7-6 and TRBJ2-7, with 10 bases that match TRBD1. Trimming cost V 4 bases and J 0 bases; bases outside gene matches: 9. This CDR3 comprises 17 residues. The V gene's germline CDR1 is SGHVS and CDR2 FNYEAQ. For the CDR3, the DNA is TGTGCCAGCAGCTCCGCCCGGACAGGGGGTAACTCCTACGAGCAGTACTTC. Residues: CASSSARTGGNSYEQYF.